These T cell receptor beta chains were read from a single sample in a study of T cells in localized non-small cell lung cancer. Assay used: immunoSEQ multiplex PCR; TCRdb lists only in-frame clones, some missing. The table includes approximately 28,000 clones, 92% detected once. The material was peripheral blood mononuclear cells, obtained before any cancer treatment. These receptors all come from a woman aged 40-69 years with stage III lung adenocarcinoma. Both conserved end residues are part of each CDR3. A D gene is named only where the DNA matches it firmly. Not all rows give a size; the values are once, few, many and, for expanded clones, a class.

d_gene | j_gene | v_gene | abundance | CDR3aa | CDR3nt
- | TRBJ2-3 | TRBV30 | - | CAWGLSTDTQYF | TGTGCCTGGGGACTCTCCACAGATACGCAGTATTTT
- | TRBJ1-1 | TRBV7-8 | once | CASSFTFGDTEAFF | TGTGCCAGCAGCTTTACGTTCGGGGACACTGAAGCTTTCTTT
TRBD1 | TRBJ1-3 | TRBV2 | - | CASRRGRGDTIYF | TGTGCCAGCAGGAGGGGCAGGGGGGACACCATATATTTT
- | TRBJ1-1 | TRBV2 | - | CASRERVGTEAFF | TGTGCCAGCAGAGAGAGAGTTGGCACTGAAGCTTTCTTT
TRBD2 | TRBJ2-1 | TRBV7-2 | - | CASSSTSGAYNEQFF | TGTGCCAGCAGCTCCACTAGCGGGGCTTACAATGAGCAGTTCTTC
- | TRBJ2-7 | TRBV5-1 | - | CASSLGGAIPYEQYF | TGCGCCAGCAGCTTGGGAGGGGCTATTCCCTACGAGCAGTACTTC
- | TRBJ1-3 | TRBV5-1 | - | CASSLDSGGTIYF | TGCGCCAGCAGCCTGGACAGCGGCGGCACCATATATTTT
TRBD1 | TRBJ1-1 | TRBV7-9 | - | CASSSLRTGDTEAFF | TGTGCCAGCAGCTCCCTCCGGACAGGGGATACTGAAGCTTTCTTT
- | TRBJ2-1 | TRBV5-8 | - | CASSSIGRLSSYNEQFF | TGTGCCAGCAGCTCAATTGGCAGGTTGAGCTCCTACAATGAGCAGTTCTTC
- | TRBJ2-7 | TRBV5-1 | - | CASSLRGQGQGEQYF | TGCGCCAGCAGCTTGAGGGGTCAGGGACAAGGGGAGCAGTACTTC
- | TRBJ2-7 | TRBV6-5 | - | CASSFGSGPYEQYF | TGTGCCAGCAGTTTCGGGAGCGGACCCTACGAGCAGTACTTC
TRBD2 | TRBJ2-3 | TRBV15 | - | CATSLRAGGLDTQYF | TGTGCCACCAGCTTACGAGCGGGGGGGCTGGATACGCAGTATTTT
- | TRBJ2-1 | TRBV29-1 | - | CSVHLGAGSHEQFF | TGCAGCGTTCACCTGGGGGCAGGGAGTCATGAGCAGTTCTTC
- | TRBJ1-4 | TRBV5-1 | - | CASSLGHGQSTNEKLFF | TGCGCCAGCAGCTTGGGCCACGGACAGTCAACTAATGAAAAACTGTTTTTT
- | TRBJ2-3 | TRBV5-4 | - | CASSPSQGTQYF | TGTGCCAGCAGCCCTTCGCAGGGTACGCAGTATTTT
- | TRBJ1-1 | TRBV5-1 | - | CASRGGTDMNTEAFF | TGCGCCAGCAGAGGGGGGACGGACATGAACACTGAAGCTTTCTTT
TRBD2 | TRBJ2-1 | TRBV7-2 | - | CASSSRSGTYNEQFF | TGTGCCAGCAGCTCCAGGAGCGGGACTTACAATGAGCAGTTCTTC
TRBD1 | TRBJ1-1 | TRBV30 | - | CAWSGQGTEAFF | TGTGCCTGGAGTGGACAGGGGACTGAAGCTTTCTTT
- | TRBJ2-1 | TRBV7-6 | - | CASSSPRLVEQFF | TGTGCCAGCAGCTCACCTCGACTAGTTGAGCAGTTCTTC
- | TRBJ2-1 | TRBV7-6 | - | CASSPVGGALYNEQFF | TGTGCCAGCAGCCCCGTAGGAGGGGCGCTATACAATGAGCAGTTCTTC
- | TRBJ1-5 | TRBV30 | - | CAWSVALSGNQPQHF | TGTGCCTGGAGTGTAGCACTCTCGGGCAATCAGCCCCAGCATTTT
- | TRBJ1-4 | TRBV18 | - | CASSPTGTNEKLFF | TGTGCCAGCTCACCAACAGGGACTAATGAAAAACTGTTTTTT
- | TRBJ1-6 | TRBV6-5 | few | CASSTQGSSLHF | TGTGCCAGCAGCACACAGGGCTCCTCCCTCCACTTT
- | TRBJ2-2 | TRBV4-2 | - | CASSRDASGELFF | TGTGCCAGCAGTCGAGATGCTTCCGGGGAGCTGTTTTTT
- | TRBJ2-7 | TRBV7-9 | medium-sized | CASSSTVTYEQYF | TGTGCCAGCAGCTCGACCGTTACCTACGAGCAGTACTTC
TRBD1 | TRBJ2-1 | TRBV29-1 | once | CSVSVRTGGYNEQFF | TGCAGCGTTAGTGTCCGGACAGGGGGTTACAATGAGCAGTTCTTC
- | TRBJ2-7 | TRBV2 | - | CASSVDSQSYEQYF | TGTGCCAGCAGCGTTGACAGCCAGAGCTACGAGCAGTACTTC
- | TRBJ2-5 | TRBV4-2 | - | CASSQAVRETQYF | TGTGCCAGCAGCCAAGCGGTCCGAGAGACCCAGTACTTC
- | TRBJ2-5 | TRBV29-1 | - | CSVRGRQETQYF | TGCAGCGTTCGGGGCAGACAAGAGACCCAGTACTTC